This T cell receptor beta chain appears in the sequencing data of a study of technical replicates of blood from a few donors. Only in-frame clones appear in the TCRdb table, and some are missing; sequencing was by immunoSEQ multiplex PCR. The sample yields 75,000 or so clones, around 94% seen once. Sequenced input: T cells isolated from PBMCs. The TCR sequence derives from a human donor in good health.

CDR3 amino acids: CASSDGGNTEAFF. The CDR3 nucleotides read TGTGCCAGCAGCGACGGGGGAAACACTGAAGCTTTCTTT. This sequence joins TRBV9 and TRBJ1-1; perhaps TRBD1 as D (5 bases). The CDR3 is 13 residues long. Germline CDR1 SGDLS, CDR2 YYNGEE. V was pared by 3 bases and J by 2 bases, with 8 bases between. The full variable domain, rest sourced from reference TRBV9 and TRBJ1-1, is DSGVTQTPKHLITATGQRVTLRCSPRSGDLSVYWYQQSLDQGLQFLIQYYNGEERAKGNILERFSAQQFPDLHSELNLSSLELGDSALYFCASSDGGNTEAFFGQGTRLTVV.